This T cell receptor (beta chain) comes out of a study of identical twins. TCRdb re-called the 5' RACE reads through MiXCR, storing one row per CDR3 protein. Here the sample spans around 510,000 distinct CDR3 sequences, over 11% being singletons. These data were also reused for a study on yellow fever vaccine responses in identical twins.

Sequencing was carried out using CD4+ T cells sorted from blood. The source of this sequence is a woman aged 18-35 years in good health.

The DNA for the CDR3 is TGCGCCAGCAGCTTGGCCTTAGGGCTAGCGGGATCGTTAGAGACCCAGTACTTC. Translation gives CASSLALGLAGSLETQYF. The genes are TRBV5-1 and TRBJ2-5, with 9 bases fitting TRBD2. CDR3 length: 18 residues. Germline lookup yields CDR1 SGHRS and CDR2 YFSETQ. The V segment lost 0 bases and the J segment 4 bases; nucleotides outside the gene matches: 13.